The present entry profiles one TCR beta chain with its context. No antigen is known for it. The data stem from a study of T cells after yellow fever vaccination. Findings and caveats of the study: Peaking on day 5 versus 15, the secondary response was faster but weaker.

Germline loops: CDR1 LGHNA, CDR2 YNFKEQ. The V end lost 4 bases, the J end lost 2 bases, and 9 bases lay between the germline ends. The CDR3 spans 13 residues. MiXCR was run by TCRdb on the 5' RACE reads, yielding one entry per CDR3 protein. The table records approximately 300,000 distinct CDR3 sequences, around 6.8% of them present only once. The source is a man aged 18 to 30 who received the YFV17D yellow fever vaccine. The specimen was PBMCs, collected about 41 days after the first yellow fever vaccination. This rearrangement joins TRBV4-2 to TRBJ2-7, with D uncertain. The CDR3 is CASSPNGPYEQYF. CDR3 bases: TGTGCCAGCAGCCCGAATGGGCCCTACGAGCAGTACTTC.